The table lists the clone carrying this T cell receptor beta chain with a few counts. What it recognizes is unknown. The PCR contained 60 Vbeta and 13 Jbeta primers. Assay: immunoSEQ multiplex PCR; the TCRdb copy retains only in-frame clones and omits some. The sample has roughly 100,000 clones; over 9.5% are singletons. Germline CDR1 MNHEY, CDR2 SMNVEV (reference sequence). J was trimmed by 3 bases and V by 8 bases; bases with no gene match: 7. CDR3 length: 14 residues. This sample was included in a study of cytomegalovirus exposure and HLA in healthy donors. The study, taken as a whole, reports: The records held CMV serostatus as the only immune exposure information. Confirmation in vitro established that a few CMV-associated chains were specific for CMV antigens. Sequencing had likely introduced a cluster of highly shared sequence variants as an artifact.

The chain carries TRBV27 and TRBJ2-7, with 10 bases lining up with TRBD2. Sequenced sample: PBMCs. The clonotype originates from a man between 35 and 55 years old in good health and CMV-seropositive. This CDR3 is CASLRLAGRYEQYF. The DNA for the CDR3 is TGTGCCAGCCTGAGACTAGCGGGTCGCTACGAGCAGTACTTC.